This T cell receptor (beta chain) is drawn from a study of blood T cell repertoires in COVID-19. Study details: Both acute and convalescent COVID-19 samples were obtained from the United States, Italy and Spain. The analysed material was cDNA or gDNA that came from T cells, B-cell-depleted T cells, or PBMCs.

Germline CDR1 is SGHAT and CDR2 is FQNNGV. This CDR3 comprises 15 residues. V was pared by 0 bases and J by 7 bases, with 15 bases between. In the original analysis: Quantification of nucleated cells was approximated via reference gene primer amplification. Clones were sequenced by immunoSEQ multiplex PCR, and TCRdb holds only the in-frame ones, with some missing. V and J calls and clone size are given by that table; D and trimming were obtained from the DNA. The sample records approximately 130,000 clones, about 74% being singletons. The chain recombines TRBV11-2 with TRBJ2-5; the D gene is possibly TRBD1 (5 bases). The specimen was peripheral blood. This sequence was found in a human donor in a cohort sampled during active COVID-19. The CDR3 DNA is TGTGCCAGCAGCTTAGAGGTGGCCAGGGTAGGGACCCAGTACTTC. It translates to CASSLEVARVGTQYF.